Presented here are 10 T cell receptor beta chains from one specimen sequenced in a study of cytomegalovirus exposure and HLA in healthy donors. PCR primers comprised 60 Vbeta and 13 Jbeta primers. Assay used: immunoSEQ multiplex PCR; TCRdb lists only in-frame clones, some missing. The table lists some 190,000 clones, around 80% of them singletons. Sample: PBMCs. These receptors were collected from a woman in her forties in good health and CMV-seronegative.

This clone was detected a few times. This CDR3 is CASRKGPRDEQFF. The CDR3 DNA is TGTGCCAGCAGGAAGGGCCCGAGGGATGAGCAGTTCTTC. The chain combines TRBV6-1 with TRBJ2-1; weak D call: TRBD2 (5 bases). This CDR3 has 13 amino acids. Trimming took off 6 bases at V and 8 bases at J, with 14 bases between the two ends. CDR1 and CDR2 (germline): MNHNS, SASEGT.

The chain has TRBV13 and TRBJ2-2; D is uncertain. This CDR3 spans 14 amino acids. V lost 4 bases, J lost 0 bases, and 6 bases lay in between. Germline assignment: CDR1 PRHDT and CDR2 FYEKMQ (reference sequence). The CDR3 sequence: CASSSGTNTGELFF. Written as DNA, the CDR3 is TGTGCCAGCAGCTCCGGTACGAACACCGGGGAGCTGTTTTTT.

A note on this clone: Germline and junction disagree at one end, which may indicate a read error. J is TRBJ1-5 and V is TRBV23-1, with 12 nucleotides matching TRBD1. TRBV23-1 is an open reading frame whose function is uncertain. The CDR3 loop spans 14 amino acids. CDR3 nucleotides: TGCGCCCGGGGGACAGGGGGCAGCAATCAGCCCCAGCACTTT. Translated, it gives CARGTGGSNQPQHF.

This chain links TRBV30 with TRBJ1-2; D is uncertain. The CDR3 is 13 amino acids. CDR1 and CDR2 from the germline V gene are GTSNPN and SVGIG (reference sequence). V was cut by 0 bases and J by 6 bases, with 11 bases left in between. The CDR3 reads CAWSVQMRDGYTF. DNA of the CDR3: TGTGCCTGGAGTGTACAAATGAGGGATGGCTACACCTTC.

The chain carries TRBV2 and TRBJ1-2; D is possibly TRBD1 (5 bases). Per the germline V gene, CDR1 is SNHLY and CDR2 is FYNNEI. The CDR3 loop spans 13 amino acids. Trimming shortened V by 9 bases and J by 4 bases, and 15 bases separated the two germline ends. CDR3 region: CASRAETGYGYTF. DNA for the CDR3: TGTGCCAGTCGGGCCGAAACAGGCTATGGCTACACCTTC.

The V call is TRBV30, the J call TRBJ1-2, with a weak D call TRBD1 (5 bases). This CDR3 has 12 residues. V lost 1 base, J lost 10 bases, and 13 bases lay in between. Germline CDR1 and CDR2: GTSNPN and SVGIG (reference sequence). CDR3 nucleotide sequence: TGTGCCTGGAGTGGTTTCGGGGGAGTCTACACCTTC. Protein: CAWSGFGGVYTF.

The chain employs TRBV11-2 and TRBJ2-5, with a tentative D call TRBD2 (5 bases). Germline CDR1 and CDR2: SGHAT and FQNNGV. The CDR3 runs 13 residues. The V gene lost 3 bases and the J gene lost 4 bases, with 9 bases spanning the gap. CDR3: CASSFSAGETQYF. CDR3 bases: TGTGCCAGCAGCTTTTCCGCGGGAGAGACCCAGTACTTC.

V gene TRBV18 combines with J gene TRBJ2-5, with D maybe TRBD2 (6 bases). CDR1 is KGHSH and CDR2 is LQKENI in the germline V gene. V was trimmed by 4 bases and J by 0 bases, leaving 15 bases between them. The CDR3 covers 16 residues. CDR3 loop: CASSRRDGTNQETQYF. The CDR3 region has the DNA TGTGCCAGCTCACGGCGGGACGGCACAAACCAAGAGACCCAGTACTTC. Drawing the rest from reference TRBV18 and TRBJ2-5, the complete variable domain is NAGVMQNPRHLVRRRGQEARLRCSPMKGHSHVYWYRQLPEEGLKFMVYLQKENIIDESGMPKERFSAEFPKEGPSILRIQQVVRGDSAAYFCASSRRDGTNQETQYFGPGTRLLVL.

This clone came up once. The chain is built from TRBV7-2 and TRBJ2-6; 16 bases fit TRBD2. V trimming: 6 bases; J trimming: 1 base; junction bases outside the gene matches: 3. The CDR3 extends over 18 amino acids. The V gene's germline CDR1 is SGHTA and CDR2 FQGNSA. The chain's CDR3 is CASRGLAGGPSGANVLTF. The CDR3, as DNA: TGTGCCAGCAGGGGACTAGCGGGAGGGCCGTCTGGGGCCAACGTCCTGACTTTC.

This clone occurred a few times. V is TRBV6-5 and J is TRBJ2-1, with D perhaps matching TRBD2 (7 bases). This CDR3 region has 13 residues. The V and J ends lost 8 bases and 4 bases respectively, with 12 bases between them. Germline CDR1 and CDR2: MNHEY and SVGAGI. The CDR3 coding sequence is TGTGCCAGCGAGGGGGAGGGATACAATGAGCAGTTCTTC. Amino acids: CASEGEGYNEQFF.